The TCR beta chain described here comes from a study of graft-versus-host responses after intestinal transplantation. The table came from immunoSEQ multiplex PCR; TCRdb's copy has only in-frame clones and leaves some out. Among about 3,000 clones, approximately 34% were seen once, and the ten largest hold roughly 6.2%. The CDR3 is made up of 16 amino acids. Germline V CDR1 and CDR2: SNHLY, FYNNEI. The V and J ends lost 4 bases and 6 bases respectively, with 19 bases between them. The chain couples TRBV2 to TRBJ1-5, with D possibly being TRBD1 (6 bases). The sequenced sample was alloreactive CD4+ T cells from a mixed lymphocyte reaction culture, obtained before transplantation. Stated subset: CFSE-low proliferating T cells sorted from roughly 6-day pre-transplant mixed lymphocyte reaction (GvH or HvG direction). The clonotype comes from a human patient who was an organ donor for intestinal transplantation. CDR3 amino acids: CASSGGSTGGTQPQHF. Here the CDR3 DNA reads TGTGCCAGCAGTGGGGGGTCGACAGGAGGTACTCAGCCCCAGCATTTT. Variable domain in full (rest from reference TRBV2 and TRBJ1-5): EPEVTQTPSHQVTQMGQEVILRCVPISNHLYFYWYRQILGQKVEFLVSFYNNEISEKSEIFDDQFSVERPDGSNFTLKIRSTKLEDSAMYFCASSGGSTGGTQPQHFGDGTRLSIL.